This T cell receptor (beta chain) derives from a study of regulatory T cells in long-lasting Graves disease. At the level of the study: More than 5 years of antithyroid drugs with positive TSH receptor antibodies defined persistent Graves' disease.

iRepertoire HTBI primers and Arm-PCR of CDR3 regions built TCR beta libraries. TCRdb called the multiplex PCR reads again in MiXCR, with one record for every CDR3 protein. This table has 400,000 to 500,000 distinct CDR3 sequences, roughly a fifth appearing once. This clonotype has just a few counts. Time point here: persistent/refractory GD, antithyroid drugs over 5 years with positive TRAb. TCR sequences were obtained from RNA taken from PBMCs. Graves' disease was diagnosed by American Thyroid Association guidelines. This TCR was sampled from a female donor with Graves disease. The sample was peripheral blood mononuclear cells (PBMCs), taken when the disease was refractory, from a patient treated with antithyroid drugs.

CDR3 sequence: CSARDRILGSPLHF. CDR3 coding DNA: TGCAGTGCTAGAGATCGGATCTTAGGATCACCCCTCCACTTT. J is TRBJ1-6 and V is TRBV20-1; no firm D call. Germline V gene sequence: CDR1 DFQATT, CDR2 SNEGSKA (reference sequence). Between the trimmed V and J ends, which lost 0 bases and 10 bases, there was a span of 13 bases. The CDR3 is 14 residues long.